The clone carrying this TCR beta chain was counted a few times. The sample originates from a study of tumor-infiltrating lymphocytes in primary liver carcinoma. The source of the blood RNA was unsorted whole blood, and germline DNA was extracted as well. TCR beta cDNA was prepared out of approximately 500 ng total RNA by means of a constant-region primer. ARM-PCR was slightly modified, and three nested multiplex PCR rounds with it gave rise to the TCR beta libraries. TRBV1-TRBV30 forward and Cbeta reverse primers drove the first two roughly 10-cycle rounds. TCRdb used MiXCR to reprocess the multiplex PCR reads, holding one entry per CDR3 protein. The table lists approximately 310,000 distinct CDR3 sequences, about 60% of them singletons. The V segment lost 3 bases and the J segment 6 bases; nucleotides outside the gene matches: 12. The germline gives CDR1 KGHDR, CDR2 SFDVKD. This CDR3 has 16 amino acids.

Sequencing was done on a sample of peripheral blood. The TCR sequence derives from a man aged 35 to 55 with primary liver carcinoma and hepatitis B virus infection. This chain joins TRBV24-1 and TRBJ2-5; 7 bases match TRBD1. The CDR3 sequence is CATSDPNRGSTQTQYF. In DNA, the CDR3 is TGTGCCACCAGTGATCCGAACAGGGGTTCCACTCAGACCCAGTACTTC.